The 17 T cell receptor beta chains presented below share a single source sample, sequenced in a study of glioma-infiltrating T cells (dated by TCRdb to the mid-2010s). Sequencing used an Illumina MiSeq. TCR alpha and beta CDR3 regions were amplified with the iRepertoire nested amplicon-rescue multiplex PCR (arm-PCR) platform from RNA. The public reads were reanalyzed by TCRdb: fastp trimming at Q25, MiXCR alignment, in-frame beta chains only. Each CDR3 protein gets just one entry, which takes the most common genes and DNA from the rows behind it. The sample includes approximately 110,000 distinct CDR3 sequences, with 25% to 30% observed a single time. 35% of the sample is held by the ten biggest clonotypes. Sequencing was performed on glioma tissue, nonneoplastic brain tissue, or PBMCs (not recorded which). The receptor source for this set is a human donor with low-grade glioma or glioblastoma, undergoing nonglioma brain surgery, or in good health (not recorded which).

This chain links TRBV27 with TRBJ1-3, with a possible D match to TRBD1 (5 bases). V was pared by 6 bases and J by 0 bases, with 6 bases between. The CDR3 sequence is 13 residues long. Germline CDR1 reads MNHEY; CDR2 reads SMNVEV (reference sequence). The CDR3 here is CASRDISGNTIYF. In DNA form, the CDR3 reads TGTGCCAGCAGGGACATCTCTGGAAACACCATATATTTT.

On this clonotype: This may be a read error: a much more frequent sequence differs by one nucleotide. This chain uses TRBV24-1 with TRBJ1-5; D remains unclear. The ends were cut back, 5 bases at V and 0 bases at J, with 16 bases in the middle. CDR1 and CDR2 from the germline V gene are KGHDR and SFDVKD. The CDR3 is made up of 17 amino acids. The CDR3 reads CATSGAGKSYSNQPQHF. CDR3 in DNA: TGTGCCACCAGTGGAGCCGGGAAATCCTATAGCAATCAGCCCCAGCATTTT.

This clonotype has more than one count but fewer than ten. The chain employs TRBV29-1 and TRBJ2-5; D is perhaps TRBD1 (5 bases). The CDR3 covers 13 residues. Germline V gives CDR1 SQVTM, CDR2 ANQGSEA. V was shortened by 4 bases and J by 2 bases, with 11 bases between the two germline ends. CDR3 nucleotides: TGCAGCGTTGTCCCAGGGCCGCAAGAGACCCAGTACTTC. The encoded protein is CSVVPGPQETQYF.

At least ten counts were recorded for this clonotype. J is TRBJ2-3 and V is TRBV7-2, with 10 bases fitting TRBD2. The CDR3 length is 16 residues. The J segment lost 2 bases and the V segment lost 3 bases, leaving 5 bases of the junction unmatched. CDR1 and CDR2 from the germline V gene are SGHTA and FQGNSA. CDR3 DNA sequence: TGTGCCAGCAGCTTTTATAGCGGGGGGCTCACAGATACGCAGTATTTT. Protein: CASSFYSGGLTDTQYF. The entire variable domain, with the rest obtained from reference TRBV7-2 and TRBJ2-3, is as follows: GAGVSQSPSNKVTEKGKDVELRCDPISGHTALYWYRQSLGQGLEFLIYFQGNSAPDKSGLPSDRFSAERTGGSVSTLTIQRTQQEDSAVYLCASSFYSGGLTDTQYFGPGTRLTVL.

This clonotype has a count of ten or more. J is TRBJ2-3 and V is TRBV19; tentatively, D is TRBD1 (6 bases). Looked up from germline, CDR1 is LNHDA and CDR2 is SQIVND (reference sequence). This CDR3 region has 14 residues. V shed 5 bases and J shed 3 bases, with 12 bases lying between them. The CDR3 reads CASSPRTVTDTQYF. Here the CDR3 DNA reads TGTGCCAGTAGTCCTAGGACAGTTACAGATACGCAGTATTTT.

This chain joins TRBV5-1 and TRBJ1-1, with D unresolved. The V gene's germline CDR1 is SGHRS and CDR2 YFSETQ. The germline V and J ends were trimmed by 0 bases and 0 bases, with 6 bases remaining between them. This CDR3 contains 14 residues. CDR3 nucleotides: TGCGCCAGCAGCTTGGCGAATATGAACACTGAAGCTTTCTTT. It yields the protein CASSLANMNTEAFF.

This sequence joins TRBV10-3 and TRBJ2-1; D perhaps matches TRBD2 (5 bases). Germline CDR1 and CDR2: ENHRY and SYGVKD. There are 14 residues in the CDR3. Trimming left V 3 bases short and J 9 bases short, with 15 bases between. CDR3 in DNA: TGTGCCATCAGTGAAGGTCTAGCTAGGTTTGAGCAGTTCTTC. Translation gives CAISEGLARFEQFF.

Ten or more counts support this clonotype. The chain employs TRBV6-6 and TRBJ2-7; 10 nucleotides agree with TRBD2. This CDR3 has 15 amino acids. Germline V gene sequence: CDR1 MNHNY, CDR2 SVGAGI (reference sequence). The V and J ends lost 0 bases and 6 bases, in that order; junction bases with no gene match: 5. CDR3 in DNA: TGTGCCAGCAGTTACTCGGCTAGCGGGAGTTCCGAGCAGTACTTC. Translating it yields CASSYSASGSSEQYF.

The V and J genes are TRBV12-3 or TRBV12-4 and TRBJ2-1, with D possibly being TRBD1 (7 bases). The CDR3 extends over 15 amino acids. Trimming left V 7 bases short and J 6 bases short, with 19 bases between. CDR3 residues: CASTSRDQGGNEQFF. The CDR3 DNA sequence: TGTGCCAGCACCTCCCGGGACCAGGGGGGCAATGAGCAGTTCTTC.

This clonotype was recorded a few times. A read error may explain this, as a much larger clone is one base away. This sequence joins TRBV7-2 and TRBJ2-1; weak D call: TRBD2 (5 bases). Germline V gene data show CDR1 as SGHTA and CDR2 as FQGNSA. This CDR3 region has 14 residues. In DNA, the CDR3 is TGTGCCGGCAGCTTAGTACCGGGGTACAATGAGCAGTTCTTC. Its protein product is CAGSLVPGYNEQFF.

This clonotype was seen ten or more times. The CDR3 is CASSLSLGQGYGYTF. The CDR3 DNA is TGCGCCAGCAGCTTAAGTCTGGGACAGGGATATGGCTACACCTTC. V is TRBV4-3 and J is TRBJ1-2, with 9 positions matching TRBD1. Germline trimming cut 5 bases from V and 5 bases from J; bases unmatched to any gene: 9. Germline CDR1 is LGHNA and CDR2 is YSLEER. The CDR3 consists of 15 residues.

V and J are TRBV10-3 and TRBJ2-1; no definite D call. This CDR3 has 13 amino acids. The V and J ends lost 6 bases and 10 bases respectively, with 16 bases between them. Germline CDR1 ENHRY, CDR2 SYGVKD. CDR3 amino acids: CAISPGPSYEQFF. The DNA of the CDR3 is TGTGCCATCAGCCCTGGCCCATCCTACGAGCAGTTCTTC.

This clonotype was observed at least ten times. This chain's CDR3 is CASSARGDQPQHF. The CDR3 region has the DNA TGTGCCAGCAGCGCTAGGGGGGATCAGCCCCAGCATTTT. V gene TRBV7-9 combines with J gene TRBJ1-5; tentative D call: TRBD1 (6 bases). Trimming pared 5 bases from V and 5 bases from J, leaving 10 bases between. CDR1 is SEHNR and CDR2 is FQNEAQ in the germline V gene (reference sequence). The CDR3 contains 13 residues. Together with reference TRBV7-9 and TRBJ1-5, the CDR3 gives the full variable domain: DTGVSQNPRHKITKRGQNVTFRCDPISEHNRLYWYRQTLGQGPEFLTYFQNEAQLEKSRLLSDRFSAERPKGSFSTLEIQRTEQGDSAMYLCASSARGDQPQHFGDGTRLSIL.

This clonotype occurred many times. The chain employs TRBV6-1 and TRBJ2-3; D unclear. CDR1 is MNHNS and CDR2 is SASEGT in the germline V gene. The CDR3 length is 14 residues. V was trimmed by 5 bases and J by 5 bases, leaving 14 bases between them. This chain's CDR3 is CASSLQERGDTQYF. CDR3 in DNA: TGTGCCAGCAGTCTCCAAGAGCGTGGAGATACGCAGTATTTT.

This clonotype was counted ten times or more. V usage is TRBV7-2 and J usage is TRBJ2-7; unclear D gene. CDR3 size: 14 residues. V lost 3 bases, J lost 0 bases, and 9 bases lay in between. Germline assignment: CDR1 SGHTA and CDR2 FQGNSA. Here the CDR3 reads CASSFAGRSYEQYF. In DNA, the CDR3 is TGTGCCAGCAGCTTTGCCGGGCGCTCCTACGAGCAGTACTTC.

This chain joins TRBV6-2 or TRBV6-3 and TRBJ1-1; D remains unclear. The CDR3 has 12 amino acids. Per germline, CDR1 MNHEY and CDR2 SVGEGT. The CDR3 is CVSSYWNTEAFF. Written as DNA, the CDR3 is TGTGTTAGCAGTTACTGGAACACTGAAGCTTTCTTT.

A note on this clonotype: Given a much more abundant clone one base away, this may be a read error. The chain recombines TRBV6-1 with TRBJ2-7; 7 positions agree with TRBD2. Germline values: CDR1 MNHNS, CDR2 SASEGT. The CDR3 has 14 residues. V was clipped by 5 bases and J by 9 bases; unmatched bases: 13. The CDR3, as DNA: TGTGCCAGCAGTTACGACCTTCGGGGGGAGGGGCAGTACTTC. Residues: CASSYDLRGEGQYF.